Listed here are 20 T cell receptor beta chains from one sample, sequenced in a study of CD8+CD57+ T cells in acquired aplastic anemia. Genomic DNA templated the TCR beta VDJ and CDR3 profiling. In TCRdb, the reads were re-called with MiXCR into one record per CDR3 protein. The sample carries 400,000 to 450,000 distinct CDR3 sequences, 65% to 80% recorded once. The sample was sorted CD4+, CD8+, or CD8+CD57+ T cells (not recorded which) from PBMCs. Every receptor here comes from a human donor in good health, serving as a control.

V and J are TRBV5-1 and TRBJ1-3; possibly TRBD1 for D (6 bases). The CDR3 length is 16 residues. Germline V CDR1 and CDR2: SGHRS, YFSETQ. V was shortened by 0 bases and J by 1 base, with 11 bases between the two germline ends. CDR3 sequence: CASSLAQGGSGNTIYF. DNA for the CDR3: TGCGCCAGCAGCTTGGCCCAAGGGGGTTCTGGAAACACCATATATTTT.

This chain uses TRBV6-5 with TRBJ1-4; 7 bases line up with TRBD1. The CDR3 has 14 amino acids. Germline CDR1 reads MNHEY; CDR2 reads SVGAGI. The ends lost 7 bases at V and 1 base at J; junction bases unmatched: 3. CDR3 loop: CASTAGGTNEKLFF. The CDR3 DNA sequence: TGTGCCAGCACAGCAGGGGGAACTAATGAAAAACTGTTTTTT.

On this clonotype: One end of the junction varies from germline; a read error may be responsible. This chain uses TRBV9 with TRBJ2-7; possibly TRBD2 for D (5 bases). Germline V gene sequence: CDR1 SGDLS, CDR2 YYNGEE. The CDR3 covers 14 residues. The CDR3 DNA follows: TGTGCCAGCAGCGGAGTAGTAGGGCCCCGGGAACCCCACTTC. Translation gives CASSGVVGPREPHF.

This clonotype came up a few times. V is TRBV20-1 and J is TRBJ2-1; D possibly matches TRBD1 or TRBD2 (8 bases each). Germline values: CDR1 DFQATT, CDR2 SNEGSKA (reference sequence). The V gene lost 4 bases and the J gene lost 4 bases, with 26 bases spanning the gap. CDR3 length: 18 residues. CDR3 nucleotide sequence: TGCAGTGCTACCACAGGGGGGGCGGGGGGCGGGGGGTACAATGAGCAGTTCTTC. This encodes CSATTGGAGGGGYNEQFF.

Details on this clonotype: A read error is likely, as this CDR3 ends without the conserved phenylalanine or tryptophan. Because the CDR3's place on the DNA is in doubt, the DNA is left out and the CDR3 is given as listed by TCRdb. The rearrangement uses TRBV12-3 or TRBV12-4 and TRBJ2-1; the DNA was not compared with TRBD1, the D call given in the table. Termini included, the CDR3 measures 8 amino acids. This CDR3 is CASSLLQG.

V gene TRBV7-2 combines with J gene TRBJ2-7, with 9 bases matching TRBD2. CDR1 and CDR2 from the germline V gene are SGHTA and FQGNSA. The CDR3 is made up of 14 amino acids. V lost 8 bases, J lost 9 bases, and 14 bases stayed unmatched. CDR3 region: CASQWRGGTDTQYF. For the CDR3, the DNA is TGTGCCAGCCAATGGCGGGGGGGCACAGATACGCAGTACTTC. The whole variable domain, filled in from reference TRBV7-2 and TRBJ2-7, reads GAGVSQSPSNKVTEKGKDVELRCDPISGHTALYWYRQSLGQGLEFLIYFQGNSAPDKSGLPSDRFSAERTGGSVSTLTIQRTQQEDSAVYLCASQWRGGTDTQYFGPGTRLTVT.

The V call is TRBV20-1, the J call TRBJ2-7, with a weak D call TRBD1 (6 bases). Germline V gene lookup returns CDR1 DFQATT and CDR2 SNEGSKA (reference sequence). This CDR3 contains 13 residues. Deletions cut 3 bases from V and 8 bases from J, with 17 bases between. CDR3 DNA: TGCAGTGCTAGTTGGGGGCTGGATGAGCAGCAGTACTTC. Protein: CSASWGLDEQQYF.

This clonotype was seen repeatedly, ten times or more. The chain has TRBV7-2 and TRBJ2-3, with TRBD2 identical over 9 bases. The CDR3 covers 17 residues. V shed 1 base and J 2 bases; nucleotides not matched to a gene: 7. Germline V gene lookup returns CDR1 SGHTA and CDR2 FQGNSA. CDR3 nucleotides: TGTGCCAGCAGCTTAGGTCAGCGGGGGGCCCCCACAGATACGCAGTATTTT. Protein sequence: CASSLGQRGAPTDTQYF.

This chain joins TRBV20-1 and TRBJ2-7, with D maybe TRBD2 (6 bases). From germline, CDR1 is DFQATT and CDR2 SNEGSKA (reference sequence). The CDR3 runs to 15 residues. The V and J ends lost 2 bases and 2 bases respectively, with 16 bases between them. This CDR3 is CSARSQGGHAYEQYF. In DNA form, the CDR3 reads TGCAGTGCTAGATCCCAGGGAGGACACGCCTACGAGCAGTACTTC.

This clonotype came up a few times. The chain is built from TRBV5-8 and TRBJ2-3; TRBD1 might be the D (5 bases). There are 15 residues in the CDR3. The V gene's germline CDR1 is SGHTS and CDR2 YDEGEE. V was trimmed by 2 bases and J by 3 bases, leaving 13 bases between them. This CDR3 reads CASSLRGSGTDTQYF. CDR3 sequence (DNA): TGTGCCAGCAGCTTAAGGGGCTCAGGGACAGATACGCAGTATTTT.

The rearrangement links TRBV19 to TRBJ1-6; D may be TRBD1 (5 bases). V gave up 6 bases and J gave up 6 bases, with 12 bases separating them. CDR1 and CDR2 from the germline V gene are LNHDA and SQIVND (reference sequence). This CDR3 has 14 amino acids. In DNA form, the CDR3 reads TGTGCCAGTAGCGAGACAGCCTTTAATTCACCCCTCCACTTT. Its translation is CASSETAFNSPLHF.

V and J are TRBV7-2 and TRBJ2-7; D remains unclear. There are 15 residues in the CDR3. CDR1 is SGHTA, CDR2 FQGNSA, per germline. V was clipped by 0 bases and J by 2 bases, with 11 bases between them. DNA for the CDR3: TGTGCCAGCAGCTTAGCACGCCAGTTGGCCTACGAGCAGTACTTC. Its translation is CASSLARQLAYEQYF.

This clonotype showed up many times. The chain recombines TRBV6-5 with TRBJ2-7; D assignment may be TRBD1 or TRBD2 (5 bases each). This CDR3 contains 14 residues. Deletions cut 10 bases from V and 2 bases from J, with 18 bases between. The germline V gene has CDR1 MNHEY and CDR2 SVGAGI. CDR3 DNA: TGTGCCACCAGACCCGGGACCGCGACCTACGAGCAGTACTTC. Residues: CATRPGTATYEQYF.

This chain joins TRBV29-1 and TRBJ1-1; D uncertain. Trimming removed 3 bases from V and 1 base from J, with 6 bases in between. Germline V gene sequence: CDR1 SQVTM, CDR2 ANQGSEA. The CDR3 loop spans 12 amino acids. The CDR3 coding sequence is TGCAGCGTTGATCGGCAGAACACTGAAGCTTTCTTT. Encoded protein: CSVDRQNTEAFF.

This clonotype was seen many times. The chain joins TRBV3-1 to TRBJ2-2; TRBD2 agrees at 7 bases. V was pared by 4 bases and J by 1 base, with 6 bases of the junction left unmatched. Germline CDR1 and CDR2: LGHDT and YNNKEL (reference sequence). This CDR3 is 16 amino acids long. The CDR3 DNA reads TGTGCCAGCAGCCCTCTAGCGGATATGAACACCGGGGAGCTGTTTTTT. Translation: CASSPLADMNTGELFF.

This clonotype occurred many times. The V and J genes are TRBV7-2 and TRBJ2-3; D ambiguous. From germline, CDR1 is SGHTA and CDR2 FQGNSA. The V end lost 4 bases, the J end lost 7 bases, and 6 bases lay between the germline ends. This CDR3 is 11 amino acids long. The CDR3 protein is CASSWRYTQYF. The CDR3 DNA reads TGTGCCAGCAGCTGGCGATATACGCAGTATTTT.

The V call is TRBV29-1, the J call TRBJ1-1; 7 positions agree with TRBD1. CDR1 and CDR2 from the germline V gene are SQVTM and ANQGSEA. The trim removed 2 bases at V and 1 base at J, leaving 4 bases unmatched. CDR3 length equals 14 residues. CDR3 amino acids: CSVERQGSNTEAFF. CDR3 sequence (DNA): TGCAGCGTTGAAAGACAGGGATCGAACACTGAAGCTTTCTTT.

This clonotype was counted a few times. V usage is TRBV18 and J usage is TRBJ1-4; D call uncertain. Trimming took 5 bases from V and 0 from J, leaving 7 bases between them. The CDR3 spans 14 residues. Germline-derived CDR1 and CDR2 are KGHSH and LQKENI. The CDR3, as DNA: TGTGCCAGCTCAGAGGGCGCAACTAATGAAAAACTGTTTTTT. This sequence encodes CASSEGATNEKLFF.

As regards this clonotype: A much larger clone differs by one base, so this may be a read error. The genes are TRBV6-2 or TRBV6-3 and TRBJ1-5; TRBD1 might be the D (6 bases). The CDR3 is 15 amino acids. Trimming cost V 7 bases and J 0 bases, with 13 bases left between them. Germline V gene sequence: CDR1 MNHEY, CDR2 SVGEGT. CDR3 sequence reads: CASNRGAHSNQPQHF. DNA for the CDR3: TGTGCCAGCAATAGGGGGGCGCATAGCAATCAGCCCCAGCATTTT.

Only a few counts were recorded for this clonotype. Being one base from a much bigger clone, this may be a read error. The chain combines TRBV3-1 with TRBJ1-2, with D possibly matching TRBD1 (5 bases). This CDR3 is 16 amino acids long. Per germline, CDR1 LGHDT and CDR2 YNNKEL (reference sequence). This CDR3 is CASSQAVGDRGYGHTF. The CDR3 bases are TGTGCCAGCAGCCAAGCGGTTGGGGACCGGGGCTATGGCCACACCTTC.